This T cell receptor (beta chain) appears in the sequencing data of a study of early T cells in non-severe SARS-CoV-2 infection. Study in general: The authors sequenced bulk RNA from unsorted whole blood, leaving chains unpaired.

Germline assignment: CDR1 DFQATT and CDR2 SNEGSKA (reference sequence). V shed 6 bases and J shed 6 bases, with 9 bases lying between them. The length of the CDR3 is 12 residues. TCRdb reprocessed the 5' RACE reads with MiXCR, giving one entry per CDR3 protein. Of 51,000 or so distinct CDR3 sequences listed, about 11% are singletons. This clonotype was sampled from an adult who was a healthcare worker with PCR-confirmed SARS-CoV-2 infection or an uninfected control (not recorded which). Sequencing input: whole blood. V and J are TRBV20-1 and TRBJ1-6, with no clear D. As DNA, the CDR3 is TGCAGTGCCGAGGCGGGTAATTCACCCCTCCACTTT. Protein product: CSAEAGNSPLHF.